In this sample, the clone carrying this TCR beta chain turned up once. Its antigen remains unknown. This sample stems from a study of response to subunit inactivated influenza vaccine. General study points: Each seasonal influenza vaccination recruits few new T cells, the authors suggested.

MiXCR, applied by TCRdb to the RT-PCR reads, yields one record per CDR3 protein. The sample includes fewer than 400,000 distinct CDR3 sequences, about a fifth of them seen just once. The germline V and J ends were trimmed by 4 bases and 3 bases, with 16 bases remaining between them. The CDR3 length is 15 residues. Germline V CDR1 and CDR2: SGHTA, FQGNSA. The rearrangement links TRBV7-2 to TRBJ2-7, with D possibly matching TRBD1 (5 bases). The specimen was PBMCs from blood, collected approximately 20 months after vaccination. This sequence was found in a man aged 50-75 years who received an inactivated influenza vaccine. The CDR3 bases are TGTGCCAGCAGCTCTACGGACACCCACGTCTACGAGCAGTACTTC. Amino acid sequence: CASSSTDTHVYEQYF. Variable domain in full (rest from reference TRBV7-2 and TRBJ2-7): GAGVSQSPSNKVTEKGKDVELRCDPISGHTALYWYRQSLGQGLEFLIYFQGNSAPDKSGLPSDRFSAERTGGSVSTLTIQRTQQEDSAVYLCASSSTDTHVYEQYFGPGTRLTVT.